This passage covers 15 T cell receptor beta chains from one sample sequenced in a study of metastatic and nonmetastatic thyroid tumors. All patients were untreated before thyroid surgery. TCRdb re-analyzed the PCR reads through MiXCR. The table has under 20,000 clones, 34% seen once. Sequencing was performed on tumor tissue. The origin of the receptors is a female donor with papillary thyroid cancer or a benign thyroid nodule (not recorded which). Some clones in this sample may be carry-over from other donors' samples.

The V and J genes are TRBV20-1 and TRBJ1-3; D not resolved. The germline V and J ends were trimmed by 0 bases and 2 bases, with 11 bases remaining between them. CDR1 is DFQATT, CDR2 SNEGSKA, per germline (reference sequence). The CDR3 has 15 amino acids. The CDR3 nucleotides are TGCAGTGCTAGAGATCTATCCGGGACTGGAAACACCATATATTTT. The encoded protein is CSARDLSGTGNTIYF.

In its sample, this clone ranks as medium-sized. The chain is built from TRBV10-1 and TRBJ2-1; 12 positions agree with TRBD2. Germline V gives CDR1 WNHNN, CDR2 SYGVQD (reference sequence). The V and J ends lost 4 bases and 4 bases, in that order; junction bases with no gene match: 5. CDR3 length equals 16 residues. The CDR3 sequence is CASSVAGTSGYNEQFF. For the CDR3, the DNA is TGCGCCAGCAGTGTAGCCGGGACTAGCGGGTACAATGAGCAGTTCTTC.

This clone has just a few counts. The V gene is TRBV12-3 or TRBV12-4, the J gene TRBJ2-2, with D unclear. Trimming shortened V by 4 bases and J by 6 bases, and 15 bases separated the two germline ends. The CDR3 extends over 15 amino acids. CDR3: CASSWVGLSPGELFF. The CDR3 DNA sequence: TGTGCCAGCAGTTGGGTCGGCCTTAGCCCCGGGGAGCTGTTTTTT.

This clone was seen ten or more times. The chain carries TRBV3-1 and TRBJ1-5, with 12 bases fitting TRBD1. Germline V CDR1 and CDR2: LGHDT, YNNKEL (reference sequence). Germline trimming cut 4 bases from V and 6 bases from J; bases unmatched to any gene: 7. The CDR3 runs to 16 residues. The CDR3 DNA follows: TGTGCCAGCAGCCCCGGGACAGGGGGCTCAGGTCAGCCCCAGCATTTT. Residues: CASSPGTGGSGQPQHF.

Only a few counts were recorded for this clone. Here the CDR3 reads CASRPLALGAATEAFF. CDR3 bases: TGTGCCAGCAGACCGCTCGCCTTGGGGGCGGCCACTGAAGCTTTCTTT. The rearrangement joins TRBV27 to TRBJ1-1; a weak D match, TRBD1 (6 bases). Germline V gene lookup returns CDR1 MNHEY and CDR2 SMNVEV (reference sequence). V was cut by 6 bases and J by 4 bases, with 21 bases left in between. The CDR3 covers 16 residues.

In this sample, this clone turned up many times. This chain links TRBV6-2 or TRBV6-3 with TRBJ2-1; D gene uncertain. Trimming removed 8 bases from V and 7 bases from J, with 9 bases in between. CDR1 and CDR2 (germline): MNHEY, SVGEGT. This CDR3 is built from 11 residues. CDR3 bases: TGTGCCAGCGGCTACGTAAATGAGCAGTTCTTC. It specifies CASGYVNEQFF.

V gene TRBV30 combines with J gene TRBJ2-7, with no clear D. The germline V gene has CDR1 GTSNPN and CDR2 SVGIG (reference sequence). V lost 0 bases to trimming and J lost 6 bases, with 12 bases between them. The CDR3 sequence is 13 residues long. The CDR3: CAWSVRVWGEQYF. The CDR3, as DNA: TGTGCCTGGAGTGTAAGAGTCTGGGGCGAGCAGTACTTC.

This clone appeared a few times. One junction end disagrees with the germline gene, perhaps due to a read error. In DNA, the CDR3 is TGTGCCAGTAGTATAGCCGGCAGCTCCAACGAGCAGTACTTC. Protein product: CASSIAGSSNEQYF. The chain links TRBV19 to TRBJ2-7; D gene uncertain. Germline loops: CDR1 LNHDA, CDR2 SQIVND (reference sequence). This CDR3 comprises 14 residues.

The rearrangement joins TRBV20-1 to TRBJ1-2; 7 bases agree with TRBD1. Germline trimming cut 0 bases from V and 5 bases from J; bases unmatched to any gene: 9. Germline V gene sequence: CDR1 DFQATT, CDR2 SNEGSKA (reference sequence). CDR3 size: 15 residues. In DNA, the CDR3 is TGCAGTGCTAGAGACCTAGACAGGGTTAGATATGGCTACACCTTC. It encodes CSARDLDRVRYGYTF.

This sequence joins TRBV5-1 and TRBJ1-1; D gene uncertain. The CDR3 loop spans 13 amino acids. CDR1 SGHRS and CDR2 YFSETQ come from the germline V gene. The ends were cut back, 4 bases at V and 5 bases at J, with 12 bases in the middle. Here the CDR3 reads CASSPAVGTEAFF. The CDR3 nucleotides are TGCGCCAGCAGCCCTGCAGTAGGAACTGAAGCTTTCTTT.

This clone was seen more than once but under ten times. Other DNA variants within this sample encode the same CDR3. This chain joins TRBV27 and TRBJ2-7, with D maybe TRBD1 (6 bases). CDR3 size: 16 residues. The V end lost 4 bases, the J end lost 2 bases, and 18 bases lay between the germline ends. Germline V gives CDR1 MNHEY, CDR2 SMNVEV (reference sequence). The CDR3: CASSSLRGQIAYEQYF. CDR3 in DNA: TGTGCCAGCAGTTCCCTCCGGGGACAAATTGCCTACGAGCAGTACTTC.

This clone was seen a handful of times. The rearrangement uses TRBV27 and TRBJ2-1, with D hard to call. Germline V gene lookup returns CDR1 MNHEY and CDR2 SMNVEV (reference sequence). The CDR3 totals 15 residues. The V and J ends lost 1 base and 2 bases respectively, with 9 bases between them. The CDR3, as DNA: TGTGCCAGCAGTTTATGGGCGGAACCCTACAATGAGCAGTTCTTC. Translating it yields CASSLWAEPYNEQFF.

In its sample, this clone ranks as medium-sized. The chain links TRBV2 to TRBJ1-5; 7 bases match TRBD1. Looked up from germline, CDR1 is SNHLY and CDR2 is FYNNEI. CDR3 length: 13 amino acids. V dropped 8 bases and J dropped 1; count of bases not matched to a gene: 2. CDR3 region: CASSGQSNQPQHF. CDR3 sequence (DNA): TGTGCCAGCTCGGGACAGAGCAATCAGCCCCAGCATTTT.

Judged by abundance, this clone is medium-sized. The chain has TRBV2 and TRBJ2-7, with no clear D. This CDR3 comprises 12 residues. V was shortened by 6 bases and J by 0 bases, with 6 bases between the two germline ends. In germline, CDR1 is SNHLY, CDR2 FYNNEI. CDR3 region: CASRATSYEQYF. CDR3 nucleotides: TGTGCCAGCAGAGCCACCTCCTACGAGCAGTACTTC.

This clone has just one count. The chain joins TRBV14 to TRBJ1-3; 8 bases fit TRBD1. CDR1 SGHDN and CDR2 FVKESK come from the germline V gene. The V gene end was trimmed by 4 bases and the J gene end by 2 bases; junction bases not matched to a gene: 4. The CDR3 extends over 15 amino acids. CDR3 protein: CASSRWTGTGNTIYF. The CDR3 bases are TGTGCCAGCAGCCGCTGGACAGGGACTGGAAACACCATATATTTT.